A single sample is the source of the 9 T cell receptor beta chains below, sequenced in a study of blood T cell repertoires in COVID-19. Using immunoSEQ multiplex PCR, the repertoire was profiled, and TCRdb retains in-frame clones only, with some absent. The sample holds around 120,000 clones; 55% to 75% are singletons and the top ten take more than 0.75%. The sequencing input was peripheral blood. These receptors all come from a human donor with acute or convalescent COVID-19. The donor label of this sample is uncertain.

The CDR3 loop is CASSQELGRPEKLFF. The CDR3 DNA reads as TGTGCCAGCAGCCAAGAGTTAGGGAGGCCTGAAAAACTGTTTTTT. The chain has TRBV3-1 (or the pseudogene TRBV3-2) and TRBJ1-4; D uncertain. Germline CDR1 is LGHDT and CDR2 is YNNKEL (reference sequence). The CDR3 runs to 15 residues. V lost 0 bases and J 7 bases, leaving 12 bases between the germline ends.

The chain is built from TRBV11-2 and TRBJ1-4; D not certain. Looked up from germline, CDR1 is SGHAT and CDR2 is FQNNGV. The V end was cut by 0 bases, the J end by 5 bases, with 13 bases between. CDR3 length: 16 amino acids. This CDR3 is CASSLDSGGMNEKLFF. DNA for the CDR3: TGTGCCAGCAGCTTAGATTCGGGAGGGATGAATGAAAAACTGTTTTTT.

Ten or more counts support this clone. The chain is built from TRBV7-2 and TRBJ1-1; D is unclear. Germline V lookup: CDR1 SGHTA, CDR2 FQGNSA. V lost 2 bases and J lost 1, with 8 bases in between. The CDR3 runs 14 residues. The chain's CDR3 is CASSLTGKNTEAFF. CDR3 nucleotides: TGTGCCAGCAGCTTAACGGGGAAGAACACTGAAGCTTTCTTT.

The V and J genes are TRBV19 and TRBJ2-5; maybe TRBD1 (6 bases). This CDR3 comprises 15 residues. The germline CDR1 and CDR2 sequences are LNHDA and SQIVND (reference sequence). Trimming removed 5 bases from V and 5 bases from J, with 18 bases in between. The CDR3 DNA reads TGTGCCAGTAGTGTTGACATCACGAGGGGGGAGACCCAGTACTTC. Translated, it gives CASSVDITRGETQYF.

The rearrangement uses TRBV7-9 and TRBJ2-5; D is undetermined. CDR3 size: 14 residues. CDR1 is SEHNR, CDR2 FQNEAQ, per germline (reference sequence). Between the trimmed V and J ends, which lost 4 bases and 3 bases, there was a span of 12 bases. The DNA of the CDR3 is TGTGCCAGCAGCTCCTCTAAAGGAGAAGAGACCCAGTACTTC. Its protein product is CASSSSKGEETQYF. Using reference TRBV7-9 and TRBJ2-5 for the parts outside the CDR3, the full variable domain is DTGVSQNPRHKITKRGQNVTFRCDPISEHNRLYWYRQTLGQGPEFLTYFQNEAQLEKSRLLSDRFSAERPKGSFSTLEIQRTEQGDSAMYLCASSSSKGEETQYFGPGTRLLVL.

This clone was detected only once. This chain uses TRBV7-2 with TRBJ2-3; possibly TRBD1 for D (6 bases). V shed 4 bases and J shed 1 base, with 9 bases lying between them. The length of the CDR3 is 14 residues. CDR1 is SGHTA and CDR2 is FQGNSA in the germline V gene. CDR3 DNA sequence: TGTGCCAGCAGCTCACAGGGCGGCACAGATACGCAGTATTTT. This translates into CASSSQGGTDTQYF.

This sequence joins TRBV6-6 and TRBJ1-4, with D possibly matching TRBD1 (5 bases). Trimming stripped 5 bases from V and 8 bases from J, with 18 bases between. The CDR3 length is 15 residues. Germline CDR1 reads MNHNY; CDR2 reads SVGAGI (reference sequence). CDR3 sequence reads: CASSPRQGGREKLFF. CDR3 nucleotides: TGTGCCAGCAGTCCACGGCAGGGAGGCCGAGAAAAACTGTTTTTT.

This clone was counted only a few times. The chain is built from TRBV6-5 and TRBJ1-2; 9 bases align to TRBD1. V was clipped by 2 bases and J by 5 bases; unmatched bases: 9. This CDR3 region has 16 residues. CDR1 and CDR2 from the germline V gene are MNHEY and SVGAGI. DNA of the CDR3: TGTGCCAGCAGTTACAGCCCCGGGACAGGGCATTATGGCTACACCTTC. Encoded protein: CASSYSPGTGHYGYTF.

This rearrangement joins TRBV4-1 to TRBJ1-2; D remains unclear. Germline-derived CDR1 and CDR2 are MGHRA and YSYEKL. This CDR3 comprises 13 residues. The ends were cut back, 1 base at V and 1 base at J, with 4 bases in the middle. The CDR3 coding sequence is TGCGCCAGCAGCCAAGCAGGTAACTATGGCTACACCTTC. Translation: CASSQAGNYGYTF.